This T cell receptor (beta chain) was identified in a study of blood T cell repertoires in COVID-19. The wider study: Samples came from the United States, Italy and Spain, spanning acute and convalescent COVID-19. In each case, the material was cDNA or gDNA derived from T cells, B-cell-depleted T cells, or PBMCs.

Germline values: CDR1 LGHDT, CDR2 YNNKEL (reference sequence). Trimming took 2 bases from V and 5 from J; bases not matched to a gene: 5. The CDR3 is made up of 15 amino acids. In the original analysis: Amplification of reference gene primers provided the estimated nucleated cell counts. Measured with immunoSEQ multiplex PCR; TCRdb has only the in-frame clones, and not every one. V and J calls and clone size come straight from that table; D and trimming were deduced from the DNA. The sample records around 240,000 clones, about 80% being singletons. The TCR was taken from an elderly woman with acute or convalescent COVID-19. This chain connects TRBV3-1 (or the pseudogene TRBV3-2) to TRBJ2-7; 11 positions match TRBD2. The sample comprised peripheral blood. The CDR3 coding sequence is TGTGCCAGCAGCCAACTAGCGGGAGGTTCGGACGAGCAGTACTTC. Translating gives CASSQLAGGSDEQYF.